This T cell receptor (beta chain) was documented in a study of cytotoxic CD8 clonotypes in ibrutinib-treated CLL. Study-wide background: Patients gave response samples after a median around eleven months of treatment, range 6 to 36. Broader study findings: For progressing versus sustained-remission patients, sampling times were not the same.

V gave up 4 bases and J gave up 5 bases, with 15 bases separating them. Per germline, CDR1 SGHRS and CDR2 YFSETQ. There are 14 residues in the CDR3. Sequencing was designed to attain a depth spanning 1 in 200,000 to 1 in 1 million T cells. Sequenced by immunoSEQ multiplex PCR; TCRdb stores in-frame clones only, minus some. The sample consists of about 50,000 clones, roughly 63% of them appearing once. Of note for this clone: Its target is unknown.

The TCR originated in a human donor with chronic lymphocytic leukemia. This specimen consisted of PBMCs, obtained after 24 months of ibrutinib treatment. V usage is TRBV5-1 and J usage is TRBJ2-5, with D tentatively TRBD2 (7 bases). The CDR3 here is CASSLLGGGETQYF. CDR3 DNA: TGCGCCAGCAGCCTCTTGGGGGGGGGCGAGACCCAGTACTTC.